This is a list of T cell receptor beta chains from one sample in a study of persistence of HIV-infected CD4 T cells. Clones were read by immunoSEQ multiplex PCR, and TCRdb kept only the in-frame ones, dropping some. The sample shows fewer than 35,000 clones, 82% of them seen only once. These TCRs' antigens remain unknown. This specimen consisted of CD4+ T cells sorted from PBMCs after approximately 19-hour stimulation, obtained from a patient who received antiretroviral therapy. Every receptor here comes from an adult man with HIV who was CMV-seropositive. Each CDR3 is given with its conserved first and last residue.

CASTKDGTGANIQYF | TRBV5-4
CASSRPDRQNTEAFF | TRBV5-1
CASSMGRGTPYEQYF | TRBV19
CAIENRVTNEQYF | TRBV10-3
CASSPSIGAGDAIYGYTF | TRBV19
CASSTPGSANTQYF | TRBV19
CASSLQGFNTEAFF | TRBV2
CASSVATYNEQFF | TRBV9
CASSFGQGFYTGELFF | TRBV7-9
CSAGQGRETQYF | TRBV29-1
CASSQDRGGLGAKNIQYF | TRBV4-3
CATSDSSGTGVQPQHF | TRBV24-1
CASSSRTSTDTQYF | TRBV5-5
CASSLGGQSVAEAFF | TRBV5-4
CASSPPQRRSGELFF | TRBV18
CASAKTAITNTGELFF | TRBV5-8
CASSSSGHLNQETQYF | TRBV7-6
CASSFRDVREQFF | TRBV7-2
CASRATWNTEAFF | TRBV7-3
CASSPGTGGEQYF | TRBV5-1
CASSEAGRDTEAFF | TRBV6-1
CASSQSPGYGAFF | TRBV4-2
CASSPGANTEAFF | TRBV18
CASSLGGTQYF | TRBV7-9
CASSLETLRGETQYF | TRBV7-9
CASSLPGAGELFF | TRBV7-9
CASSQDPIRGDEQYF | TRBV4-3
CASSWGPKEQYF | TRBV6-5
CASSLTPTLRYGYTF | TRBV9
CAISNPGYLNTEAFF | TRBV10-3
CASSRDRGSLYNEQFF | TRBV5-1
CASSLFPEPNSPLHF | TRBV18
CASSPRDRGGQPQHF | TRBV27
CASSVRRGDRSKLFF | TRBV28
CASSDPPVAETQYF | TRBV2
CASSSPGGPNEKLFF | TRBV2
CASSHYTDTQYF | TRBV6-5
CASSSRQGYSYEQYF | TRBV18
CATSDRTGDYGYTF | TRBV24-1
CASSRERWTEQYF | TRBV27
CASSLGAAGDTYNEQFF | TRBV7-6
CASSHLGQVYGYTF | TRBV3-1/TRBV3-2
CASSRKTGVVGSNQPQHF | TRBV6-2/TRBV6-3
CASSLNYGYTF | TRBV7-9
CASSQDLLWDTQYF | TRBV3-1/TRBV3-2
CASTPRGSYGYTF | TRBV27
CASSLGGASYGYTF | TRBV5-1
CASSSQGRETQYF | TRBV5-4
CASSLHKSNYGYTF | TRBV5-1
CASSHGLMTDYGYTF | TRBV4-2
CASDREGAGANVLTF | TRBV5-1
CSVEAWTGGHEKLFF | TRBV29-1
CASSQDWRMRETQYF | TRBV4-3
CASSVGRHSEAFF | TRBV9
CASSQSPLSPRPAKNIQYF | TRBV14
CASSLSGVTYEQYF | TRBV7-2
CASSLWEGDVETQYF | TRBV7-9
CASSLYKGLETQYF | TRBV5-1